This T cell receptor (beta chain) was recorded in a study of T cell responses to AZD1222 COVID-19 vaccine. Notes on the study in general: Spike-wide coverage was observed for vaccine-associated CD4 TCRs, with dominant responses at 160-218 and 743-854.

This table comes from immunoSEQ multiplex PCR, and its TCRdb copy is limited to in-frame clones, with some not included. Of roughly 110,000 clones listed, about 89% are singletons. With respect to this clone: Its matching antigen is unknown.

This specimen was peripheral blood, taken on day 0 of AZD1222 vaccination. This clonotype was obtained from an adult in good health.

CDR3: CASSSPLTGKNTEAFF. CDR3 nucleotide sequence: TGTGCCAGCAGTTCCCCATTGACAGGAAAGAACACTGAAGCTTTCTTT. The chain joins TRBV28 to TRBJ1-1; possibly TRBD1 for D (6 bases). V was shortened by 4 bases and J by 1 base, with 16 bases between the two germline ends. The germline gives CDR1 MDHEN, CDR2 SYDVKM. The CDR3 is 16 residues long. Combining the CDR3 with reference TRBV28 and TRBJ1-1 gives the whole variable domain DVKVTQSSRYLVKRTGEKVFLECVQDMDHENMFWYRQDPGLGLRLIYFSYDVKMKEKGDIPEGYSVSREKKERFSLILESASTNQTSMYLCASSSPLTGKNTEAFFGQGTRLTVV.